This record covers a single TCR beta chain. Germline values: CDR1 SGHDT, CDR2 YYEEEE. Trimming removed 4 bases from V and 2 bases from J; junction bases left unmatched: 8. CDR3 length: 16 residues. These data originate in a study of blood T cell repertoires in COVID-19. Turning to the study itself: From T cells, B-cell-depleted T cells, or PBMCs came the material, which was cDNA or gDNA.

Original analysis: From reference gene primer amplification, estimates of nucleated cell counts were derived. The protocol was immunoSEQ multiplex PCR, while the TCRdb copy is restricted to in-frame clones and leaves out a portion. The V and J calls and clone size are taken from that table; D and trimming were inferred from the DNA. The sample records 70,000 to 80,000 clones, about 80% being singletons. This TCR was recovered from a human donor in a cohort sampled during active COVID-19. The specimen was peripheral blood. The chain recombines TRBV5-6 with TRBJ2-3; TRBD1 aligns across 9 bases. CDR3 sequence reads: CASSGNRGRFTDTQYF. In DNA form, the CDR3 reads TGTGCCAGCAGCGGAAACAGGGGGCGGTTCACAGATACGCAGTATTTT.